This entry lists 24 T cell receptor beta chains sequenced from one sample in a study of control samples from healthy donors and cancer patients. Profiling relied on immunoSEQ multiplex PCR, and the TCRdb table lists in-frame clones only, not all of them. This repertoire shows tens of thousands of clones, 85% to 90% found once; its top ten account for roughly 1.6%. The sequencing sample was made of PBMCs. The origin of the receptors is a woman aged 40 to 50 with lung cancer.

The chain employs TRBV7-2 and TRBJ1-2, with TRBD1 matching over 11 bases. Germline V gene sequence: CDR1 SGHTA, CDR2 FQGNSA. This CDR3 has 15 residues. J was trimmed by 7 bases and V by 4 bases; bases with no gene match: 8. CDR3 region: CASSWGGQGAPGYTF. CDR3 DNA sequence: TGTGCCAGCAGCTGGGGAGGACAGGGGGCGCCTGGCTACACCTTC.

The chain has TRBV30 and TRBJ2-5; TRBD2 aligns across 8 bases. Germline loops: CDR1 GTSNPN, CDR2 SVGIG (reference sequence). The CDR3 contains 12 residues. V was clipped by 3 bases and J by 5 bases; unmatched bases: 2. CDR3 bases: TGTGCCTGGAGCGGGGGGGGCGAGACCCAGTACTTC. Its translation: CAWSGGGETQYF.

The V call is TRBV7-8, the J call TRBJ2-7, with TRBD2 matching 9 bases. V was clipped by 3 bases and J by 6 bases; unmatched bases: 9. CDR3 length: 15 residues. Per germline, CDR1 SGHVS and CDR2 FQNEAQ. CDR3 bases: TGTGCCAGCAGCTTCGGGCGGGGGGGCCCGGGCGAGCAGTACTTC. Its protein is CASSFGRGGPGEQYF.

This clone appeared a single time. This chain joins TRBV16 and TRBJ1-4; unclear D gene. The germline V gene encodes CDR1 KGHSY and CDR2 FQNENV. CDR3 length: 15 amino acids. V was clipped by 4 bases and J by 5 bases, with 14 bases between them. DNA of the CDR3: TGTGCCAGCAGCCCGGGAGGCCAGGCGAATGAAAAACTGTTTTTT. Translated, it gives CASSPGGQANEKLFF.

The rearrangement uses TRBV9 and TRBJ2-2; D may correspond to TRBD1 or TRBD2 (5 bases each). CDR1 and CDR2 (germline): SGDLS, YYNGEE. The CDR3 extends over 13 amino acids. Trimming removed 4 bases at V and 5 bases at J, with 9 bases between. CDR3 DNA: TGTGCCAGCAGCACCTGGGGGACCGGGGAGCTGTTTTTT. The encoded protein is CASSTWGTGELFF.

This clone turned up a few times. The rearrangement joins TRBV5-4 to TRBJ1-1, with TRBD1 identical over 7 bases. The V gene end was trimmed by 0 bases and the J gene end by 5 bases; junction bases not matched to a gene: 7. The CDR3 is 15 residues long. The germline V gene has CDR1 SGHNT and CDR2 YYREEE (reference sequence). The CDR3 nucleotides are TGTGCCAGCAGCTTGGCGTCAGGGGGGAAGACTGAAGCTTTCTTT. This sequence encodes CASSLASGGKTEAFF.

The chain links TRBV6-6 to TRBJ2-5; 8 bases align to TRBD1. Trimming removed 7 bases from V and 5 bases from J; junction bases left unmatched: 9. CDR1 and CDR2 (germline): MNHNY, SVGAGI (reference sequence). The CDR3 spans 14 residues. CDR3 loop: CASTGQGLWETQYF. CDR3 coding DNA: TGTGCCAGCACCGGACAGGGACTCTGGGAGACCCAGTACTTC.

The CDR3 here is CASSQGGLLYEQYF. The CDR3 nucleotides are TGTGCCAGCAGCCAAGGGGGCCTACTCTACGAGCAGTACTTC. The chain joins TRBV3-1 (or the pseudogene TRBV3-2) to TRBJ2-7; weak D call: TRBD1 (5 bases). Germline values: CDR1 LGHDT, CDR2 YNNKEL (reference sequence). Between the trimmed V and J ends, which lost 1 base and 3 bases, there was a span of 10 bases. The CDR3 contains 14 residues.

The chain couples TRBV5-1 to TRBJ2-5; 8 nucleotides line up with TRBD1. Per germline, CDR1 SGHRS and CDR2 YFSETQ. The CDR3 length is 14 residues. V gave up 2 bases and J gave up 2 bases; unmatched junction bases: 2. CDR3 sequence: CASSFGTGQETQYF. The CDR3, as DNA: TGCGCCAGCAGCTTTGGGACAGGTCAAGAGACCCAGTACTTC. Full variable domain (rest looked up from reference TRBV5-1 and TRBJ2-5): KAGVTQTPRYLIKTRGQQVTLSCSPISGHRSVSWYQQTPGQGLQFLFEYFSETQRNKGNFPGRFSGRQFSNSRSEMNVSTLELGDSALYLCASSFGTGQETQYFGPGTRLLVL.

The CDR3 here is CASSKQIQGVDQPQHF. CDR3 DNA: TGTGCCAGCTCGAAGCAAATACAGGGGGTGGATCAGCCCCAGCATTTT. This chain connects TRBV18 to TRBJ1-5; 8 positions match TRBD1. This CDR3 is built from 16 residues. Germline assignment: CDR1 KGHSH and CDR2 LQKENI. With 6 bases clipped from V and 5 bases from J, the junction kept 12 bases outside the gene matches.

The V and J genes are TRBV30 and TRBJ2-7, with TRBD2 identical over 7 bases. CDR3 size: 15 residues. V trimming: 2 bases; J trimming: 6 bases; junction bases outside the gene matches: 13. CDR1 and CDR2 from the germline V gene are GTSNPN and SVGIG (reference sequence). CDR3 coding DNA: TGTGCCTGGAGTAAGTCGACGGGAGGAGCCTCCGAGCAGTACTTC. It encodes CAWSKSTGGASEQYF.

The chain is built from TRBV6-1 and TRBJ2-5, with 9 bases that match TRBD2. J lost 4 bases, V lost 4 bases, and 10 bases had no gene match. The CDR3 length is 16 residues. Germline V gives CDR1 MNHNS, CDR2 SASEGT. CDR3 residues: CASSVAGLAGSETQYF. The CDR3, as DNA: TGTGCCAGCAGTGTCGCCGGTCTAGCGGGGTCAGAGACCCAGTACTTC.

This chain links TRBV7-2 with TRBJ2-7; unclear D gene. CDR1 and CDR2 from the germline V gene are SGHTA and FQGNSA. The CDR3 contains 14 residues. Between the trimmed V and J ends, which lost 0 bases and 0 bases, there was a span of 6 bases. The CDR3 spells CASSLALLSYEQYF. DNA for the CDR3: TGTGCCAGCAGCTTAGCGCTCCTCTCCTACGAGCAGTACTTC.

CDR3 residues: CASSQDLRAGGGYNEQFF. The CDR3 DNA reads as TGTGCCAGCAGCCAAGATTTACGAGCGGGGGGAGGCTACAATGAGCAGTTCTTC. The chain couples TRBV3-1 (or the pseudogene TRBV3-2) to TRBJ2-1; 9 bases are a match to TRBD2. This CDR3 spans 18 amino acids. Germline V lookup: CDR1 LGHDT, CDR2 YNNKEL (reference sequence). Germline trimming cut 0 bases from V and 3 bases from J; bases unmatched to any gene: 9.

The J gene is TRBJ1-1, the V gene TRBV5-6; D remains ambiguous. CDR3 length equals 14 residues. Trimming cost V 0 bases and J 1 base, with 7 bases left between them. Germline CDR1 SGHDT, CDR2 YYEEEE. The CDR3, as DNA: TGTGCCAGCAGCTTGGCGGGGAGGAACACTGAAGCTTTCTTT. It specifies CASSLAGRNTEAFF.

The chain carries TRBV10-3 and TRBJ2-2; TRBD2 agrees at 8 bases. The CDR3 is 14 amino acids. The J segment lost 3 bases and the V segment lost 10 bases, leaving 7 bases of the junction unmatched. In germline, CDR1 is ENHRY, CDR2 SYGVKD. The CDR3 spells CATGGGFDTGELFF. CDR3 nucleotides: TGTGCCACCGGGGGGGGATTCGACACCGGGGAGCTGTTTTTT.

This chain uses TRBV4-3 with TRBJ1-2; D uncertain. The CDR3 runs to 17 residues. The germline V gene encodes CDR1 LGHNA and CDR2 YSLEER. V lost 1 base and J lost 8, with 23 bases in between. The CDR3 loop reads CASSQGLRAGLGGGYTF. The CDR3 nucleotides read TGCGCCAGCAGCCAAGGGTTGCGGGCAGGCCTCGGAGGAGGCTACACCTTC.

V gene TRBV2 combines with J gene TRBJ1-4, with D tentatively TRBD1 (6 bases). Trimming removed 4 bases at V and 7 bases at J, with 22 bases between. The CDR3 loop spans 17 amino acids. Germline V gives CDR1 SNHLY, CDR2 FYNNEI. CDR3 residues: CASSAPPRGIVCEKLFF. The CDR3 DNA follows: TGTGCCAGCAGTGCGCCTCCGAGGGGGATTGTGTGTGAAAAACTGTTTTTT.

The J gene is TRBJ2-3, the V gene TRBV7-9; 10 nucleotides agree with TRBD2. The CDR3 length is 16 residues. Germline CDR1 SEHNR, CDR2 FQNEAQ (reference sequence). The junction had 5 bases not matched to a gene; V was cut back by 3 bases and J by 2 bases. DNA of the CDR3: TGTGCCAGCAGCTTTGGCCTAGCGGGGGACACAGATACGCAGTATTTT. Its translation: CASSFGLAGDTDTQYF.

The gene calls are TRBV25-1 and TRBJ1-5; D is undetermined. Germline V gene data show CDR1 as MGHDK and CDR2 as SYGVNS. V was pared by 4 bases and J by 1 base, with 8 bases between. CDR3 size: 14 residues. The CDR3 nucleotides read TGTGCCAGCAGTGGCCCGAACAGCAATCAGCCCCAGCATTTT. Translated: CASSGPNSNQPQHF.

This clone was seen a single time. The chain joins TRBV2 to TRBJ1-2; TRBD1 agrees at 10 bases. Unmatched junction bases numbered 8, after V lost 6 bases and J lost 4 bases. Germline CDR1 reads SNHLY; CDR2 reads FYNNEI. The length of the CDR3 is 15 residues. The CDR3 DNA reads TGTGCCAGCAGCGGGACAGGGGAACTCGGCTATGGCTACACCTTC. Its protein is CASSGTGELGYGYTF.

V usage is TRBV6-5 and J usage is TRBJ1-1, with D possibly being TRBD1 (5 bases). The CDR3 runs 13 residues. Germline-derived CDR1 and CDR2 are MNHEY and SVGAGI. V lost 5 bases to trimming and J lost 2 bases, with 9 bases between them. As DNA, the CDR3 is TGTGCCAGCAGTCTCGGGGGAAACACTGAAGCTTTCTTT. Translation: CASSLGGNTEAFF.

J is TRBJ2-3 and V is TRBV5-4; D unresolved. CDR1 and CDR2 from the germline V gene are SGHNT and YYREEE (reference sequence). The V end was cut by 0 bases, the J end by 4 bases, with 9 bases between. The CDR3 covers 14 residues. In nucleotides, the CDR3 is TGTGCCAGCAGCTTGGATCCGCACGCAGATACGCAGTATTTT. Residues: CASSLDPHADTQYF.

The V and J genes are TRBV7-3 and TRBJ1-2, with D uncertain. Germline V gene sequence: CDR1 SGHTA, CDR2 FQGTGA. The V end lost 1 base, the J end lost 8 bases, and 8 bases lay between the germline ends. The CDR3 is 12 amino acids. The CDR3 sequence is CASSLNGRGYTF. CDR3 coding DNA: TGTGCCAGCAGCTTAAACGGCAGGGGCTACACCTTC.